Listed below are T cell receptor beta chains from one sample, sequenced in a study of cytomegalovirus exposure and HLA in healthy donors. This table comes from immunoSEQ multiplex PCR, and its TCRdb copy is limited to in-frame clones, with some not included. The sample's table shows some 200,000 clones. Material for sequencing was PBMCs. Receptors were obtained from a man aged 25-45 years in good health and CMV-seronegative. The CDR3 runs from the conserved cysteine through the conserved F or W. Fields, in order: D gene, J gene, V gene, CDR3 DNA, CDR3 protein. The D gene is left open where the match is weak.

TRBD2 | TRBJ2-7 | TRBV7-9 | TGTGCCAGCAGCTCAGGACTAGCTGTCCCCTACGAGCAGTACTTC | CASSSGLAVPYEQYF
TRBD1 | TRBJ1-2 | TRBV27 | TGTGCCAGCAGTTTATCAGGACAGGGGGTTTATGGCTACACCTTC | CASSLSGQGVYGYTF
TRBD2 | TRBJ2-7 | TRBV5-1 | TGCGCCAGCAACCCCTTCCCCCGGGAGGGCCGTAATCACGAGCAGTACTTC | CASNPFPREGRNHEQYF
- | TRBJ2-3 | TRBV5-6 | TGTGCCAGCAGCTTGAAAACGGTTGGGGCTGGCAGGACGCAGTATTTT | CASSLKTVGAGRTQYF
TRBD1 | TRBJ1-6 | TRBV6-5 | TGTGCCAGCAGTTACTCACGGGACAGTGATAATTCACCCCTCCACTTT | CASSYSRDSDNSPLHF
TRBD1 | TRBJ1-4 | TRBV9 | TGTGCCAGCAGCAAACAGGGGGCTAATGAAAAACTGTTTTTT | CASSKQGANEKLFF
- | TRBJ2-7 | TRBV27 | TGTGCCAGCAGCCGAGCGGTGGAGTACGAGCAGTACTTC | CASSRAVEYEQYF
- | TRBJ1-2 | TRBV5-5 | TGTGCCAGCAGCTGGGCGGGAGGGGGAAACTATGGCTACACCTTC | CASSWAGGGNYGYTF
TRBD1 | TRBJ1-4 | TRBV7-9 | TGTGCCAGCAGCTTAGCCTGGACAGGGAGGAGCGGTAATGAAAAACTGTTTTTT | CASSLAWTGRSGNEKLFF
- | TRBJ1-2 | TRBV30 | TGTGCCTGGAGTAGGTTCGGAAGCGGAGAACGGTACTATGGCTACACCTTC | CAWSRFGSGERYYGYTF
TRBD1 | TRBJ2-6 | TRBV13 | TGTGCCAGCACCCATTACAGGGACAGGGGCCTCGGTTTAGGGGCCAACGTCCTGACTTTC | CASTHYRDRGLGLGANVLTF
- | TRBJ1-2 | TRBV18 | TGTGCCAGCTCACCCGTCTTAGGAGCTCCAACTTCTAACTATGGCTACACCTTC | CASSPVLGAPTSNYGYTF
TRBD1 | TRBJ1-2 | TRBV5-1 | TGCGCCAGCAGCACTGGAGGGACAGGGGTTGGTGGCTACACCTTC | CASSTGGTGVGGYTF
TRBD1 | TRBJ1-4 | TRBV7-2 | TGTGCCAGCAGCTTCTGGACAGGGAATGTAAAACTGTTTTTT | CASSFWTGNVKLFF
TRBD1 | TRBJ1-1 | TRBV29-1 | TGCAGCGTTGAGGAGGGGACAGGGCCGACTGAAGCTTTCTTT | CSVEEGTGPTEAFF
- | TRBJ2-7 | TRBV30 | TGTGCCTGGCGGACCCAAGGAGGGGCGCAAACCTACGAGCAGTACTTC | CAWRTQGGAQTYEQYF